This T cell receptor (beta chain) is from a study of lymphopenia after photon versus proton radiotherapy. Study results and caveats: Proton therapy kept repertoires fairly stable, unlike photons, which gained effector/memory cells. Post-nadir TCR diversity decline inversely tracked overall survival among those who died. Better survival with proton therapy was suggested as possible, not demonstrated. After lymphocyte nadir, photon-treated repertoires showed oligoclonal expansion, especially CD8+ Temra.

Profiled with immunoSEQ multiplex PCR; TCRdb holds only in-frame clones, not every one. The table has more than 70,000 clones, around 83% seen once. Germline lookup yields CDR1 KGHSH and CDR2 LQKENI. The CDR3 is made up of 16 amino acids. Trimming pared 0 bases from V and 1 base from J, leaving 9 bases between. Comments on this clone: The target antigen is unknown.

The rearrangement links TRBV18 to TRBJ2-2, with D possibly being TRBD1 (5 bases). The origin of this receptor is a man between 60 and 75 years old with pancreatic cancer. This specimen was peripheral blood, taken from a patient treated with proton-based radiotherapy. The CDR3: CASSPPLTGNTGELFF. In DNA, the CDR3 is TGTGCCAGCTCACCACCGCTCACAGGGAACACCGGGGAGCTGTTTTTT.